The 9 T cell receptor beta chains given below trace back to one sample, sequenced in a study of cytomegalovirus exposure and HLA in healthy donors. Primers: 60 Vbeta forward and 13 Jbeta reverse. The table came from immunoSEQ multiplex PCR; TCRdb's copy has only in-frame clones and leaves some out. This sample carries about 100,000 clones, approximately 76% of them seen once, and the ten largest clones take roughly 4.1%. Sequencing input: PBMCs. These receptors all come from a man aged 35 to 55 in good health and CMV-seronegative.

The chain couples TRBV2 to TRBJ2-2; TRBD1 agrees at 7 bases. CDR1 and CDR2 (germline): SNHLY, FYNNEI. The CDR3 totals 14 residues. The junction had 6 bases not matched to a gene; V was cut back by 10 bases and J by 1 base. The CDR3 DNA reads as TGTGCCACAACAGGGGTGGTGAACACCGGGGAGCTGTTTTTT. As protein: CATTGVVNTGELFF.

The rearrangement joins TRBV19 to TRBJ2-2, with D possibly TRBD2 on 6 matching bases. Between the trimmed V and J ends, which lost 6 bases and 5 bases, there was a span of 13 bases. Looked up from germline, CDR1 is LNHDA and CDR2 is SQIVND (reference sequence). The CDR3 length is 14 residues. The CDR3 here is CASRRAGRTGELFF. CDR3 DNA: TGTGCCAGTAGGAGGGCAGGGAGGACCGGGGAGCTGTTTTTT.

The V and J genes are TRBV5-4 and TRBJ2-3; perhaps TRBD2 as D (5 bases). This CDR3 is built from 15 residues. Germline CDR1 and CDR2: SGHNT and YYREEE (reference sequence). Trimming removed 4 bases at V and 2 bases at J, with 14 bases between. DNA for the CDR3: TGTGCCAGCAGCGGCAACCGGGGAAACACAGATACGCAGTATTTT. Residues: CASSGNRGNTDTQYF.

The rearrangement links TRBV7-6 to TRBJ2-6; 9 bases line up with TRBD1. Germline V gene sequence: CDR1 SGHVS, CDR2 FNYEAQ. This CDR3 comprises 17 residues. V was clipped by 5 bases and J by 2 bases; unmatched bases: 7. This CDR3 reads CASSPGQGGAGANVLTF. The CDR3 DNA reads TGTGCCAGCAGCCCGGGACAGGGAGGGGCTGGGGCCAACGTCCTGACTTTC.

The genes are TRBV18 and TRBJ2-3; D unresolved. Deletions cut 3 bases from V and 2 bases from J, with 15 bases between. CDR1 and CDR2 (germline): KGHSH, LQKENI. The CDR3 sequence is 16 residues long. The CDR3 nucleotides read TGTGCCAGCTCACCCCGGCTGGTTGACAACACAGATACGCAGTATTTT. Protein: CASSPRLVDNTDTQYF.

The chain is built from TRBV6-1 and TRBJ2-7, with a weak D call TRBD1 (5 bases). This CDR3 has 11 residues. CDR1 is MNHNS, CDR2 SASEGT, per germline. CDR3 bases: TGTGCCAGCAGTGACGTCCAGAAGGGGTATGTT. Protein product: CASSDVQKGYV.

The rearrangement links TRBV18 to TRBJ2-5; 8 bases fit TRBD2. Per the germline V gene, CDR1 is KGHSH and CDR2 is LQKENI. CDR3 length: 15 amino acids. V shed 2 bases, J shed 2 bases, and the junction held 4 bases outside the gene matches. The CDR3 DNA reads TGTGCCAGCTCACCAATAGCGGGGCATCAAGAGACCCAGTACTTC. This encodes CASSPIAGHQETQYF.

This clone came up a few times. The chain combines TRBV6-1 with TRBJ1-3; 7 bases fit TRBD1. The CDR3 spans 15 residues. V dropped 7 bases and J dropped 3; count of bases not matched to a gene: 9. The germline V gene encodes CDR1 MNHNS and CDR2 SASEGT. CDR3 in DNA: TGTGCCAGCACTCCTGGGACAGCCAATGGAAACACCATATATTTT. Protein sequence: CASTPGTANGNTIYF.

This CDR3 is CASSLQPVYGYTF. CDR3 bases: TGTGCCAGCAGCTTACAACCGGTCTATGGCTACACCTTC. The chain combines TRBV7-3 with TRBJ1-2; D is unclear. The CDR3 sequence is 13 residues long. CDR1 SGHTA and CDR2 FQGTGA come from the germline V gene. V lost 2 bases to trimming and J lost 4 bases, with 8 bases between them.